The clone carrying this T cell receptor beta chain was picked up many times. What it recognizes is unknown. The data derive from a study of T-cell reconstitution after alpha-beta-depleted transplantation in children. The ends lost 0 bases at V and 7 bases at J; junction bases unmatched: 2. Germline V gives CDR1 SGHTS, CDR2 YDEGEE. This CDR3 comprises 15 residues. The study's findings and limits: T-cell counts and diversity were attributed mostly to newly produced T cells one year after transplant. At day 60, the high TCRbeta diversity found in some patients originated from recipient T cells and thymic progenitors that had survived.

Unique molecular identifiers were incorporated during preparation of the TCRbeta library. TCRdb processed the PCR reads anew with MiXCR; each CDR3 protein has one entry. Counted here are over 5,500 distinct CDR3 sequences, about 11% occurring once; the ten biggest clones make up roughly 20%. The clonotype originates from a child younger than two who had a stem cell transplant for acute myeloid leukemia, so the T cells may come from the graft donor. The rearrangement uses TRBV5-8 and TRBJ2-5; 14 bases map to TRBD2. The sample consisted of PBMCs, mostly from graft donor cells, taken 180 days after TCRalphabeta/CD19-depleted stem cell transplant. CDR3 sequence: CASSLAGLAGGTQYF. In DNA form, the CDR3 reads TGTGCCAGCAGCTTGGCCGGACTAGCGGGAGGGACCCAGTACTTC.